This entry lists 23 T cell receptor beta chains sequenced from one sample in a study of beta chain features in type 1 diabetes. All of the isolated RNA was reverse transcribed, so expressed TCRB transcripts were sequenced. Method: immunoSEQ multiplex PCR; TCRdb's copy keeps in-frame clones and lacks some. This table holds 150,000 to 190,000 clones, about 8.1% found once. The sequenced sample was central memory CD4+ T cells from blood. These receptors were taken from a man between 18 and 29 years old in good health.

This clone appeared many times. This rearrangement joins TRBV7-6 to TRBJ1-6; no clear D. CDR1 and CDR2 (germline): SGHVS, FNYEAQ. This CDR3 is 15 amino acids long. Trimming cost V 1 base and J 6 bases, with 10 bases left between them. CDR3 sequence (DNA): TGTGCCAGCAGCTTAGGTCCGGGAACTAATTCACCCCTCCACTTT. Translation: CASSLGPGTNSPLHF.

The table lists this clone with a few counts. The gene calls are TRBV2 and TRBJ2-3; TRBD2 aligns across 8 bases. CDR1 and CDR2 (germline): SNHLY, FYNNEI. This CDR3 is 13 amino acids long. V lost 4 bases to trimming and J lost 6 bases; unmatched junction nucleotides: 3. CDR3 residues: CASSGLARDTQYF. CDR3 in DNA: TGTGCCAGCAGTGGACTAGCGCGGGATACGCAGTATTTT.

This CDR3 reads CASSSGQGKYSPLHF. CDR3 nucleotides: TGTGCCAGCAGCTCGGGACAGGGGAAGTATTCACCCCTCCACTTT. V gene TRBV7-2 combines with J gene TRBJ1-6; TRBD1 matches at 10 bases. The CDR3 is 15 amino acids. Germline V gene sequence: CDR1 SGHTA, CDR2 FQGNSA. The J segment lost 8 bases and the V segment lost 4 bases, leaving 5 bases of the junction unmatched.

The sample holds a few counts of this clone. J is TRBJ1-2 and V is TRBV28, with D possibly matching TRBD1 (6 bases). There are 14 residues in the CDR3. CDR1 and CDR2 (germline): MDHEN, SYDVKM. The V end was cut by 1 base, the J end by 8 bases, with 14 bases between. The CDR3 is CASSLSTGRGGYTF. DNA for the CDR3: TGTGCCAGCAGTTTATCCACAGGGCGCGGCGGCTACACCTTC.

This chain links TRBV7-2 with TRBJ2-3; 13 bases line up with TRBD2. The CDR3 length is 15 residues. Germline CDR1 and CDR2: SGHTA and FQGNSA. The ends lost 5 bases at V and 6 bases at J; junction bases unmatched: 5. CDR3 coding DNA: TGTGCCAGCAGCCAAGGACTAGCGGGAGTGGATACGCAGTATTTT. Protein: CASSQGLAGVDTQYF.

The chain employs TRBV6-1 and TRBJ2-7, with TRBD1 matching over 9 bases. V shed 3 bases, J shed 0 bases, and the junction held 0 bases outside the gene matches. CDR1 and CDR2 (germline): MNHNS, SASEGT. The CDR3 covers 14 residues. The CDR3 DNA follows: TGTGCCAGCAGTGAGACAGGGGGCTCCTACGAGCAGTACTTC. Its translation is CASSETGGSYEQYF.

This clone was observed a handful of times. This chain joins TRBV27 and TRBJ2-7; D is possibly TRBD1 (7 bases). CDR1 and CDR2 (germline): MNHEY, SMNVEV (reference sequence). Trimming shortened V by 6 bases and J by 6 bases, and 18 bases separated the two germline ends. CDR3 length equals 14 residues. CDR3 region: CASSRLGGRGEQYF. DNA for the CDR3: TGTGCCAGCAGCCGACTAGGGGGCAGGGGCGAGCAGTACTTC.

This clone was seen a few times. The V call is TRBV28, the J call TRBJ2-1, with 10 bases fitting TRBD2. CDR1 is MDHEN, CDR2 SYDVKM, per germline. Trimming took 4 bases from V and 2 from J; bases not matched to a gene: 8. The CDR3 covers 17 residues. The CDR3 region is CASSSPLAGKTYNEQFF. DNA for the CDR3: TGTGCCAGCAGTTCTCCACTAGCGGGGAAGACCTACAATGAGCAGTTCTTC.

The gene calls are TRBV30 and TRBJ1-1, with TRBD1 identical over 7 bases. The CDR3 contains 14 residues. V lost 5 bases, J lost 1 base, and 7 bases stayed unmatched. CDR1 GTSNPN and CDR2 SVGIG come from the germline V gene (reference sequence). The CDR3 DNA sequence: TGTGCCTGGGGAAGAGGGGGCTCGAACACTGAAGCTTTCTTT. This codes for CAWGRGGSNTEAFF. Together with reference TRBV30 and TRBJ1-1, the CDR3 gives the full variable domain: SQTIHQWPATLVQPVGSPLSLECTVEGTSNPNLYWYRQAAGRGLQLLFYSVGIGQISSEVPQNLSASRPQDRQFILSSKKLLLSDSGFYLCAWGRGGSNTEAFFGQGTRLTVV.

This clone occurred a few times. This chain links TRBV20-1 with TRBJ2-1; no firm D call. Trimming removed 6 bases from V and 7 bases from J, with 7 bases in between. CDR3 length equals 10 residues. Germline loops: CDR1 DFQATT, CDR2 SNEGSKA (reference sequence). The CDR3 sequence is CSAPRNEQFF. For the CDR3, the DNA is TGCAGTGCCCCCCGGAATGAGCAGTTCTTC.

This clone is termed medium-sized (0.01 to 0.1%). The CDR3 here is CASSRAQETQYF. The CDR3, as DNA: TGTGCCAGCTCACGGGCGCAAGAGACCCAGTACTTC. This chain connects TRBV18 to TRBJ2-5; D gene unclear. This CDR3 spans 12 amino acids. CDR1 and CDR2 (germline): KGHSH, LQKENI. V was pared by 4 bases and J by 2 bases, with 5 bases between.

The sample holds many counts of this clone. The chain couples TRBV9 to TRBJ2-7; 11 bases are a match to TRBD2. In germline, CDR1 is SGDLS, CDR2 YYNGEE. The length of the CDR3 is 15 residues. Trimming cost V 3 bases and J 2 bases; bases outside gene matches: 4. The CDR3 loop is CASSAGTSGPYEQYF. The CDR3 nucleotides are TGTGCCAGCAGCGCCGGGACTAGCGGTCCCTACGAGCAGTACTTC.

This clone was counted at least ten times. V gene TRBV10-3 combines with J gene TRBJ2-7; 9 nucleotides line up with TRBD2. This CDR3 is 13 amino acids long. Losses at the gene ends were 6 bases for V and 2 bases for J; bases not matched to a gene: 2. Per the germline V gene, CDR1 is ENHRY and CDR2 is SYGVKD. For the CDR3, the DNA is TGTGCCATCAGATCTAGCGGGACCTACGAGCAGTACTTC. This translates into CAIRSSGTYEQYF.

This clone has only a few counts. The chain joins TRBV7-2 to TRBJ2-2; 8 nucleotides line up with TRBD1. Germline V lookup: CDR1 SGHTA, CDR2 FQGNSA. The CDR3 covers 15 residues. V was pared by 7 bases and J by 2 bases, with 6 bases of the junction left unmatched. For the CDR3, the DNA is TGTGCCAGCATACGACAGGGGCTAAACACCGGGGAGCTGTTTTTT. Protein: CASIRQGLNTGELFF. The variable domain in full, completed from reference TRBV7-2 and TRBJ2-2, reads GAGVSQSPSNKVTEKGKDVELRCDPISGHTALYWYRQSLGQGLEFLIYFQGNSAPDKSGLPSDRFSAERTGGSVSTLTIQRTQQEDSAVYLCASIRQGLNTGELFFGEGSRLTVL.

This clone was seen repeatedly, ten times or more. Other DNA sequences within the sample encode an identical CDR3. DNA for the CDR3: TGTGCCAGCAGTTTATCCGGACAGGGCAATGGCTACACCTTC. It encodes CASSLSGQGNGYTF. This chain links TRBV27 with TRBJ1-2; the match to TRBD1 covers 8 bases. Trimming removed 0 bases from V and 6 bases from J; junction bases left unmatched: 3. Per the germline V gene, CDR1 is MNHEY and CDR2 is SMNVEV (reference sequence). This CDR3 is built from 14 residues.

The chain joins TRBV29-1 to TRBJ1-5; D might be TRBD1 (5 bases). The V end was cut by 1 base, the J end by 7 bases, with 11 bases between. Germline values: CDR1 SQVTM, CDR2 ANQGSEA. There are 13 residues in the CDR3. The chain's CDR3 is CSVEGQGGQPQHF. The DNA of the CDR3 is TGCAGCGTTGAAGGGCAGGGTGGGCAGCCCCAGCATTTT.

J is TRBJ2-1 and V is TRBV5-6, with TRBD2 matching over 9 bases. The CDR3 is made up of 16 amino acids. Per germline, CDR1 SGHDT and CDR2 YYEEEE. J lost 2 bases, V lost 0 bases, and 3 bases had no gene match. This CDR3 reads CASSLGLAGPYNEQFF. CDR3 sequence (DNA): TGTGCCAGCAGCTTGGGGCTAGCGGGGCCCTACAATGAGCAGTTCTTC.

The chain links TRBV6-1 to TRBJ2-7; TRBD1 matches at 10 bases. Trimming removed 7 bases from V and 2 bases from J; junction bases left unmatched: 8. CDR3 length: 15 amino acids. Germline V lookup: CDR1 MNHNS, CDR2 SASEGT. The CDR3 coding sequence is TGTGCCAGCAAACGACAGGGGGCCTCCCCCTACGAGCAGTACTTC. It translates to CASKRQGASPYEQYF.

Only a few counts were recorded for this clone. The rearrangement links TRBV11-2 to TRBJ2-1, with 13 bases aligning to TRBD2. The trim removed 5 bases at V and 5 bases at J, leaving 9 bases unmatched. The CDR3 consists of 17 residues. Looked up from germline, CDR1 is SGHAT and CDR2 is FQNNGV. The CDR3 spells CASSPNRLAGGDNEQFF. Here the CDR3 DNA reads TGTGCCAGCAGCCCCAATAGACTAGCGGGAGGCGACAATGAGCAGTTCTTC.

This clone was picked up a small number of times. The rearrangement joins TRBV4-3 to TRBJ1-3; 10 bases agree with TRBD1. The V and J ends lost 4 bases and 9 bases, in that order; junction bases with no gene match: 12. This CDR3 is built from 16 residues. Looked up from germline, CDR1 is LGHNA and CDR2 is YSLEER. The CDR3 nucleotides read TGCGCCAGCAGCCGCTCGACAGGGGGCGAGGGATTCACCATATATTTT. Its translation: CASSRSTGGEGFTIYF.

There are a few counts of this clone. The J gene is TRBJ1-2, the V gene TRBV10-3; D not certain. The CDR3 covers 16 residues. V was trimmed by 3 bases and J by 2 bases, leaving 16 bases between them. Per germline, CDR1 ENHRY and CDR2 SYGVKD. CDR3 sequence (DNA): TGTGCCATCAGTGATGGAGAGAAGAGGTCAAACTATGGCTACACCTTC. Its protein product is CAISDGEKRSNYGYTF.

The chain has TRBV7-9 and TRBJ2-1; TRBD2 matches at 7 bases. The CDR3 totals 13 residues. Trimming removed 5 bases from V and 9 bases from J; junction bases left unmatched: 7. Germline loops: CDR1 SEHNR, CDR2 FQNEAQ (reference sequence). The CDR3 nucleotides read TGTGCCAGCAGCAAGGCGGGAGCCTCTGAGCAGTTCTTC. It specifies CASSKAGASEQFF.

This clone was seen ten or more times. The CDR3 DNA follows: TGTGCCTGGATTTCACGACAGGGTCTCATGAACACTGAAGCTTTCTTT. It translates to CAWISRQGLMNTEAFF. The rearrangement links TRBV30 to TRBJ1-1, with 7 bases aligning to TRBD1. The CDR3 contains 16 residues. After removal of 4 bases from V and 0 bases from J, the junction contained 11 bases not matched to a gene. Per the germline V gene, CDR1 is GTSNPN and CDR2 is SVGIG (reference sequence).